A selection of T cell receptor beta chains follows, all from one sample in a study of T cells after yellow fever vaccination. TCRdb analysed the 5' RACE reads with MiXCR anew, one entry per CDR3 protein. The sample carries 300,000 to 450,000 distinct CDR3 sequences, roughly 8.6% recorded once. Material: PBMCs, obtained 45 days after the first yellow fever vaccination. All receptors come from a man aged 18 to 29 who received the YFV17D yellow fever vaccine. CDR3s include the opening cysteine and the closing phenylalanine or tryptophan. The D gene is left open where the match is weak. The size entry is marked missing in some rows and otherwise reads once, few, many or a size class.

.,few,TRBV20-1,TRBJ1-5,CSASSSGANNQPQHF,TGCAGTGCTAGTTCATCGGGGGCGAACAATCAGCCCCAGCATTTT
.,few,TRBV7-9,TRBJ2-2,CASSLEAGAYGELFF,TGTGCCAGCAGCTTAGAGGCGGGGGCGTACGGGGAGCTGTTTTTT
TRBD2,few,TRBV20-1,TRBJ2-1,CSAKSGGVYNEQFF,TGCAGTGCTAAAAGCGGGGGAGTCTACAATGAGCAGTTCTTC
.,few,TRBV5-1,TRBJ2-7,CASSLGPVASYEQYF,TGCGCCAGCAGCTTGGGTCCAGTCGCCTCCTACGAGCAGTACTTC
.,few,TRBV12-3/TRBV12-4,TRBJ1-4,CASSLGSLEKLFF,TGTGCCAGCAGTTTGGGGTCCCTCGAAAAACTGTTTTTT
.,few,TRBV7-9,TRBJ2-1,CASSRESTLYEQFF,TGTGCCAGCAGCCGGGAATCTACTCTCTATGAGCAGTTCTTC
TRBD1,.,TRBV20-1,TRBJ2-1,CSARPGQGSYNERFF,TGCAGTGCTCGACCGGGACAGGGATCCTACAATGAGCGGTTCTTC
.,.,TRBV27,TRBJ2-5,CASSLFPAQETQYF,TGTGCCAGCAGTTTGTTTCCGGCGCAAGAGACCCAGTACTTC
.,few,TRBV5-1,TRBJ1-2,CASHERANGYTF,TGCGCCAGCCACGAACGTGCGAACGGCTACACCTTC
.,.,TRBV7-2,TRBJ2-1,CASSLALRGADNEQFF,TGTGCCAGCAGCTTAGCCCTCCGGGGGGCTGACAATGAGCAGTTCTTC
.,.,TRBV6-6,TRBJ1-1,CASSLEEKAEAFF,TGTGCCAGCAGTTTGGAGGAGAAGGCTGAAGCTTTCTTT
.,few,TRBV24-1,TRBJ2-3,CATSDALTYTQYF,TGTGCCACCAGTGATGCCCTCACCTATACGCAGTATTTT
.,few,TRBV28,TRBJ1-1,CASSPGYGAFF,TGTGCCAGCAGTCCCGGGTATGGAGCTTTCTTT
TRBD1,few,TRBV28,TRBJ1-6,CASSFTLGQSNSPLHF,TGTGCCAGCAGTTTCACCTTGGGACAGAGTAATTCACCCCTCCACTTT
.,.,TRBV7-8,TRBJ1-1,CATQVLEDTEAFF,TGTGCCACCCAGGTCTTGGAGGACACTGAAGCTTTCTTT
.,many,TRBV4-3,TRBJ2-3,CASSQDLFGQQPDTQYF,TGCGCCAGCAGCCAAGATCTTTTTGGCCAGCAACCAGATACGCAGTATTTT
TRBD1,many,TRBV29-1,TRBJ2-3,CSVGDRGLNTQYF,TGCAGCGTTGGGGACAGGGGGCTGAATACGCAGTATTTT
.,few,TRBV6-1,TRBJ2-1,CASTTQATGYNEQFF,TGTGCCAGCACCACCCAGGCAACAGGGTACAATGAGCAGTTCTTC
.,.,TRBV12-3/TRBV12-4,TRBJ1-5,CASSLREPLPQHF,TGTGCCAGCAGTTTACGGGAACCTCTGCCCCAGCATTTT
.,.,TRBV12-3/TRBV12-4,TRBJ1-1,CASSFWTTNTEAFF,TGTGCCAGCAGTTTTTGGACGACGAACACTGAAGCTTTCTTT
.,.,TRBV7-6,TRBJ2-7,CASSLNGAYEQYF,TGTGCCAGCAGCTTAAACGGAGCCTACGAGCAGTACTTC
.,.,TRBV5-1,TRBJ1-4,CASSLEGGRTAVAVFF,TGCGCCAGCAGCTTGGAGGGGGGACGGACTGCAGTGGCGGTGTTTTTT
TRBD1,.,TRBV7-6,TRBJ1-1,CASSTGRGGWVAFF,TGTGCCAGCAGCACTGGGCGAGGGGGCTGGGTGGCTTTCTTT
.,many,TRBV4-1,TRBJ2-1,CASSQTGASSYNEQFF,TGCGCCAGCAGCCAGACCGGGGCGAGCTCCTACAATGAGCAGTTCTTC
TRBD2,few,TRBV29-1,TRBJ2-5,CSVGPLAGGHDETQYF,TGCAGCGTTGGGCCCCTAGCGGGGGGGCACGATGAGACCCAGTACTTC
.,few,TRBV12-3/TRBV12-4,TRBJ2-3,CASSRDWGVDTQYF,TGTGCCAGCAGCCGGGACTGGGGTGTTGATACGCAGTATTTT
.,many,TRBV7-2,TRBJ1-3,CASSPPGGGNTIYF,TGTGCCAGCAGTCCACCCGGGGGGGGAAACACCATATATTTT
.,.,TRBV4-1,TRBJ1-3,CASSQATRISGNTIYF,TGCGCCAGCAGCCAGGCCACTAGAATCTCTGGAAACACCATATATTTT
.,.,TRBV5-1,TRBJ2-5,CASSLVASEETQYF,TGCGCCAGCAGCTTGGTAGCCAGCGAAGAGACCCAGTACTTC
TRBD1,.,TRBV4-2,TRBJ2-6,CASSQAKGAFGANVLTF,TGTGCCAGCAGCCAAGCGAAGGGGGCTTTTGGGGCCAACGTCCTGACTTTC
TRBD1,.,TRBV7-6,TRBJ2-5,CASSTGQGAIQETQYF,TGTGCCAGCAGCACAGGACAGGGGGCGATACAAGAGACCCAGTACTTC
.,many,TRBV3-1,TRBJ1-1,CASSQVLSYGGNTEAFF,TGTGCCAGCAGCCAAGTGCTCTCTTATGGGGGAAACACTGAAGCTTTCTTT